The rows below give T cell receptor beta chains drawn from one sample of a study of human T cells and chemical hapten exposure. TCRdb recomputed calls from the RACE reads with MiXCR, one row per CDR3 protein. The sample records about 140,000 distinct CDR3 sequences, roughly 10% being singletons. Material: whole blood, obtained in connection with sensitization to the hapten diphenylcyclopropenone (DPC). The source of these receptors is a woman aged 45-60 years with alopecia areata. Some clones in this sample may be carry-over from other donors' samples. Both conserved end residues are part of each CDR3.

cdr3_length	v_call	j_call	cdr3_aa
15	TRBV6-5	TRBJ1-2	CASTLGADRGDGYTF
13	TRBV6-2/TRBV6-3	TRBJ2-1	CASSYLTYNEQFF
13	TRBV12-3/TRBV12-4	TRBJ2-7	CASRPTSGYEQYF
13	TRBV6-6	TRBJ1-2	CASSSSRNYGYTF
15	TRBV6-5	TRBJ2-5	CASSDLAANQDTQYF
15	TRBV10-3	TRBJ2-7	CAISESITAAYEQYF
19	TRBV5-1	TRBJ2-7	CASSRDTRAKDRQSYEQYF
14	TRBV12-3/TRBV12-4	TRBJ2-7	CASRAAGALYEQYF
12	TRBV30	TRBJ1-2	CAWSKQGFGYTF
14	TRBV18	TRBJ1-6	CASSGQGASSPLHF
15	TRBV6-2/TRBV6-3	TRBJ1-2	CASSPGQALNYGYTF
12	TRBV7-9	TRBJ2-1	CASSLGAREQFF
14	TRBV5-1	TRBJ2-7	CASSSLEGSYEQYF
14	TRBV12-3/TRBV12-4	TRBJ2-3	CASSYRDGTDTQYF
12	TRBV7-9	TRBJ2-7	CTSSLQAYEQYF